This TCR beta chain was documented in a study of OX40 agonist ivuxolimab in advanced cancers. In the study overall: Anti-PD-1, anti-PD-L1 or anti-CTLA-4 therapy given earlier was allowed, and roughly 38% had some. Findings and limits, study-wide: The study observed clonal expansion of CD4+ and CD8+ blood T cells by week 6 at 0.1 to 3.0 mg/kg.

As to this clone: Its target is not known.

The CDR3 has 15 residues. Germline V gene sequence: CDR1 MNHEY, CDR2 SVGAGI. Trimming took 6 bases from V and 7 from J, leaving 19 bases between them. Assay: immunoSEQ multiplex PCR; the TCRdb copy retains only in-frame clones and omits some. The sample lists 35,000 to 50,000 clones, 75% to 90% occurring once. Sequenced here: CD4+ or CD8+ T cells sorted from blood, sampled in a trial of the OX40 agonist ivuxolimab. The gene calls are TRBV6-5 and TRBJ1-5, with D maybe TRBD1 (6 bases). This TCR derives from an adult with an advanced solid tumor such as melanoma, head and neck, liver or kidney cancer. The CDR3 DNA reads TGTGCCAGCAGAAGTGCCGGGGGCCTGGGGCAGCCCCAGCATTTT. Its translation: CASRSAGGLGQPQHF.